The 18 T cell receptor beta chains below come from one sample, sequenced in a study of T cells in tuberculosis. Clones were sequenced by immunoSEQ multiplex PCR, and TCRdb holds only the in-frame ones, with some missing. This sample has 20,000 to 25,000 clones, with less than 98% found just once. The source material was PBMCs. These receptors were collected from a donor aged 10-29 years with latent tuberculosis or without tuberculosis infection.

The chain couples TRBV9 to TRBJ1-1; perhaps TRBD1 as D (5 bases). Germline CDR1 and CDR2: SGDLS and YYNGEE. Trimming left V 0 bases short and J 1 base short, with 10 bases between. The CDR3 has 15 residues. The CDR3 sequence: CASSVVDTKNTEAFF. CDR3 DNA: TGTGCCAGCAGCGTAGTGGACACTAAGAACACTGAAGCTTTCTTT.

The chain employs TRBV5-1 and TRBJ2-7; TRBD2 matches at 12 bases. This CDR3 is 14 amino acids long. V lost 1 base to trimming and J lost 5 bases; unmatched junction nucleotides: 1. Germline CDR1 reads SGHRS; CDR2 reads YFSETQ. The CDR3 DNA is TGCGCCAGCAGCTTGCGACTAGCGGGAGACGAGCAGTACTTC. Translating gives CASSLRLAGDEQYF.

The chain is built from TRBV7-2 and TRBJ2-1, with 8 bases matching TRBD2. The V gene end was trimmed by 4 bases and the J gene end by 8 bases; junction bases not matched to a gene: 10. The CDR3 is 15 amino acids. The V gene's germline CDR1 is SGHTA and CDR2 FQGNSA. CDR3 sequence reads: CASSYGLAPSDEQFF. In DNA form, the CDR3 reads TGTGCCAGCAGCTATGGACTAGCTCCATCCGATGAGCAGTTCTTC.

CDR3 protein: CASSPRHQPQHF. The CDR3, as DNA: TGTGCCAGCAGTCCCCGTCATCAGCCCCAGCATTTT. The chain joins TRBV6-1 to TRBJ1-5; D remains ambiguous. Trimming left V 5 bases short and J 5 bases short, with 7 bases between. There are 12 residues in the CDR3. Germline V gene lookup returns CDR1 MNHNS and CDR2 SASEGT.

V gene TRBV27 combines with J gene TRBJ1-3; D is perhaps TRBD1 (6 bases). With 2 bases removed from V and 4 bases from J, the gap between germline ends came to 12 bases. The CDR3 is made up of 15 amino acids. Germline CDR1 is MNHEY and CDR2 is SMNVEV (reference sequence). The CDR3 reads CASSLRAGVGNTIYF. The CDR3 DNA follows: TGTGCCAGCAGTTTAAGGGCAGGGGTAGGAAACACCATATATTTT.

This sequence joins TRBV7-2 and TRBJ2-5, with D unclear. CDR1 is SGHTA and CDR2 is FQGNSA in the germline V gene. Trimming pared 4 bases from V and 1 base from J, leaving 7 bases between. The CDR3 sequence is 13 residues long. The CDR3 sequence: CASSSGFQETQYF. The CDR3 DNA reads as TGTGCCAGCAGCTCAGGTTTCCAAGAGACCCAGTACTTC.

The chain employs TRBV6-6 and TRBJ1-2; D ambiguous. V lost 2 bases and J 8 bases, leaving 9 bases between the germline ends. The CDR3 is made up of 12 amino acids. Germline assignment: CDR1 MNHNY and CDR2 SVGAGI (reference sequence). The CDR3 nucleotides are TGTGCCAGCAGTTACCCGGAGAAGGGCTACACCTTC. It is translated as CASSYPEKGYTF.

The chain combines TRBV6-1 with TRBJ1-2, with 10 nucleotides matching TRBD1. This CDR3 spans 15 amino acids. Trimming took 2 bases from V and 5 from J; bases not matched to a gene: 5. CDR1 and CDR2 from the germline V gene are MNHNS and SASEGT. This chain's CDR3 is CASSEWDRGLYGYTF. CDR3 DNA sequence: TGTGCCAGCAGTGAATGGGACAGGGGATTGTATGGCTACACCTTC.

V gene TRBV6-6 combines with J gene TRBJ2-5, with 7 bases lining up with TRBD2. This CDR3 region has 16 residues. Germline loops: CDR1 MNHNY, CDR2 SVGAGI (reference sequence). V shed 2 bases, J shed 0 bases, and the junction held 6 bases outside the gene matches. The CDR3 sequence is CASSYVIAGDQETQYF. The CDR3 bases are TGTGCCAGCAGTTACGTTATTGCGGGGGACCAAGAGACCCAGTACTTC.

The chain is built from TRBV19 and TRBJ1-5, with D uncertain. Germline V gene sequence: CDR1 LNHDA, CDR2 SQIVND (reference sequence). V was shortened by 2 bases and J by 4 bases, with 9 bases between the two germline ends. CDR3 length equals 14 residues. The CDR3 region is CASSINSYNQPQHF. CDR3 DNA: TGTGCCAGTAGTATAAACAGTTATAATCAGCCCCAGCATTTT.

The CDR3 spells CASSSRQLLTGQPQHF. The CDR3 DNA sequence: TGTGCCAGCAGTTCCCGACAGTTACTAACTGGACAGCCCCAGCATTTT. The V and J genes are TRBV28 and TRBJ1-5; tentatively, D is TRBD1 (5 bases). The CDR3 is 16 amino acids. Trimming stripped 4 bases from V and 7 bases from J, with 20 bases between. CDR1 and CDR2 (germline): MDHEN, SYDVKM.

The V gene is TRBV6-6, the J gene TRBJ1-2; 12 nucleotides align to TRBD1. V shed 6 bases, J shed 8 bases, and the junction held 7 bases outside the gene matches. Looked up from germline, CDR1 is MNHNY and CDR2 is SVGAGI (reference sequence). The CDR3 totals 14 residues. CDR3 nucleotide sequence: TGTGCCAGCAGGTCGGGGACAGGGGGCAAGGGCTACACCTTC. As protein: CASRSGTGGKGYTF.

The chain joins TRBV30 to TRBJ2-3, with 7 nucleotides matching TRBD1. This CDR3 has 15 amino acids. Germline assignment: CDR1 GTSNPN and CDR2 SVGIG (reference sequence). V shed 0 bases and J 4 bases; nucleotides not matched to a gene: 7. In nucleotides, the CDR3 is TGTGCCTGGAGTGTCGGGACAGCGACCTCAGATACGCAGTATTTT. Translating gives CAWSVGTATSDTQYF.

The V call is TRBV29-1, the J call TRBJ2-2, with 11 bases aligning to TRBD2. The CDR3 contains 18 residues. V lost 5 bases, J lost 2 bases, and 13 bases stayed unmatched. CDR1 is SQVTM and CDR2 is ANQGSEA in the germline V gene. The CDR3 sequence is CSVPNPGTSGLNTGELFF. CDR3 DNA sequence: TGCAGCGTTCCAAACCCCGGGACTAGCGGACTTAACACCGGGGAGCTGTTTTTT.

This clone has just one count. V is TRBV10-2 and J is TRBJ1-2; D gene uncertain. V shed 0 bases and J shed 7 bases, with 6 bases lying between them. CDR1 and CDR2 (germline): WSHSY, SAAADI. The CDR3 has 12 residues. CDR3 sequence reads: CASSESTGGYTF. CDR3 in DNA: TGCGCCAGCAGTGAGTCAACGGGTGGCTACACCTTC.

DNA of the CDR3: TGCGCCAGCAGCTACCGCCGGGACAGGGTGTACAATGAGCAGTTCTTC. Amino acids: CASSYRRDRVYNEQFF. The genes are TRBV5-1 and TRBJ2-1; 9 nucleotides line up with TRBD1. The junction had 8 bases not matched to a gene; V was cut back by 3 bases and J by 4 bases. The germline CDR1 and CDR2 sequences are SGHRS and YFSETQ. The CDR3 loop spans 16 amino acids.

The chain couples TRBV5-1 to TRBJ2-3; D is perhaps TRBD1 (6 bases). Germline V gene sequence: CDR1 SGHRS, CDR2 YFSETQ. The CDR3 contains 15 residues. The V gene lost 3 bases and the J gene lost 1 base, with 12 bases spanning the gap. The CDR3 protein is CASSSSGDRTDTQYF. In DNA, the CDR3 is TGCGCCAGCAGCTCCTCAGGGGATCGCACAGATACGCAGTATTTT.

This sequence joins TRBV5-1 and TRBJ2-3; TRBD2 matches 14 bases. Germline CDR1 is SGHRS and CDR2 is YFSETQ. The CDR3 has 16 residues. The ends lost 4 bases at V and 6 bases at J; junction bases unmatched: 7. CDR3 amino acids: CASSRRRTSGGDTQYF. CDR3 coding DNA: TGCGCCAGCAGCCGACGTAGGACTAGCGGGGGGGATACGCAGTATTTT.